Shown below are 2 T cell receptor beta chains from a single sample sequenced in a study of human T cells and chemical hapten exposure. TCRdb recomputed calls from the RACE reads with MiXCR, one row per CDR3 protein. The table has 95,000 to 150,000 distinct CDR3 sequences, around 15% seen once. Time point denoted: patch test 1, 2 weeks after DPC sensitization. Stated treatment: therapeutic diphenylcyclopropenone sensitization with weekly scalp DPC. This specimen was whole blood, taken in connection with sensitization to the hapten diphenylcyclopropenone (DPC). The source of these receptors is a man aged 18-30 years with alopecia areata. Some clones in this sample may be carry-over from other donors' samples.

V and J are TRBV7-6 and TRBJ1-5; the D is unclear. Trimming left V 5 bases short and J 4 bases short, with 9 bases between. The CDR3 consists of 13 residues. Germline loops: CDR1 SGHVS, CDR2 FNYEAQ. CDR3: CASSPRPNQPQHF. The CDR3 region has the DNA TGTGCCAGCAGCCCCCGGCCGAATCAGCCCCAGCATTTT.

This clonotype was seen repeatedly, ten times or more. The chain has TRBV24-1 and TRBJ2-1; D remains ambiguous. The germline V and J ends were trimmed by 3 bases and 7 bases, with 18 bases remaining between them. Germline V CDR1 and CDR2: KGHDR, SFDVKD. The CDR3 totals 16 residues. In nucleotides, the CDR3 is TGTGCCACCAGTGATGGACGAATGACCCCCGGAAATGAGCAGTTCTTC. Residues: CATSDGRMTPGNEQFF.